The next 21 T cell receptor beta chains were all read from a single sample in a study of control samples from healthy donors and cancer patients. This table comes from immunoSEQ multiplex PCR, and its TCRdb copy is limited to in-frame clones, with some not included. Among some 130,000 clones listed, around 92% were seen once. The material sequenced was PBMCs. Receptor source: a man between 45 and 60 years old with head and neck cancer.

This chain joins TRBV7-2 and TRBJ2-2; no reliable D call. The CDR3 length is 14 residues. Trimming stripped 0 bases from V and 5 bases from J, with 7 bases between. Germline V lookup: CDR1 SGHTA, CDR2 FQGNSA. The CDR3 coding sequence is TGTGCCAGCAGCTTAGCACGTGAAACCGGGGAGCTGTTTTTT. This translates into CASSLARETGELFF.

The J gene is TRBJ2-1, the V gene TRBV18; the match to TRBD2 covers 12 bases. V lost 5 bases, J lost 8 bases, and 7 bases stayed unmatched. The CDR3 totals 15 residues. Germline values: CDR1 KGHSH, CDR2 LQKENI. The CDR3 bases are TGTGCCAGCTCAACGCGGACTAGCGGGAAGGATGAGCAGTTCTTC. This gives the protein CASSTRTSGKDEQFF.

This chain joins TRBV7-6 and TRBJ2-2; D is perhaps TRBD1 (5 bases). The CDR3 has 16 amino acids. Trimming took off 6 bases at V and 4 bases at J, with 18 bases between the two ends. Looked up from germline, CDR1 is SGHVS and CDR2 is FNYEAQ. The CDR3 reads CASRRTQGWSTGELFF. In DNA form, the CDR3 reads TGTGCCAGCAGACGAACCCAGGGTTGGAGCACCGGGGAGCTGTTTTTT.

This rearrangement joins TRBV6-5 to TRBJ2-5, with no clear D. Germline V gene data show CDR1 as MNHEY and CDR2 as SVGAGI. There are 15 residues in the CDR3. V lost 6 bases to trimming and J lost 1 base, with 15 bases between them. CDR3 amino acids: CASSLYAGRQETQYF. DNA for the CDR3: TGTGCCAGCAGCCTATACGCAGGCCGCCAAGAGACCCAGTACTTC.

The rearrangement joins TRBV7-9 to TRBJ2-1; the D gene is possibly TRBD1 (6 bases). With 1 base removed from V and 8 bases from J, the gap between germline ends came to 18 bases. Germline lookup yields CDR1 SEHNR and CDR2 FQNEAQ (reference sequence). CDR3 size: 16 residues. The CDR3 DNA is TGTGCCAGCAGCTTAGGGCCGGACAGACCCAAGGATGAGCAGTTCTTC. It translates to CASSLGPDRPKDEQFF. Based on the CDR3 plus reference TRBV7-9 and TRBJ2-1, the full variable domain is DTGVSQNPRHKITKRGQNVTFRCDPISEHNRLYWYRQTLGQGPEFLTYFQNEAQLEKSRLLSDRFSAERPKGSFSTLEIQRTEQGDSAMYLCASSLGPDRPKDEQFFGPGTRLTVL.

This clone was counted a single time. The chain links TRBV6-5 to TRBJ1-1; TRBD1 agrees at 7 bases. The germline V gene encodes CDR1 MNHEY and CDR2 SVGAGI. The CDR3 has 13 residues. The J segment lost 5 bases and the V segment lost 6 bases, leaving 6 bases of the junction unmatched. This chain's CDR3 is CASSPGGRTEAFF. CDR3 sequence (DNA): TGTGCCAGCAGCCCAGGGGGTAGGACTGAAGCTTTCTTT.

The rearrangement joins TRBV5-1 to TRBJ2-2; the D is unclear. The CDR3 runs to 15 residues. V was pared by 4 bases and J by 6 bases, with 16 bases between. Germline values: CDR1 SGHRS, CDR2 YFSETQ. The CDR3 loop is CASSGEGSRSGELFF. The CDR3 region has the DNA TGCGCCAGCAGCGGCGAAGGGTCTCGTTCCGGGGAGCTGTTTTTT.

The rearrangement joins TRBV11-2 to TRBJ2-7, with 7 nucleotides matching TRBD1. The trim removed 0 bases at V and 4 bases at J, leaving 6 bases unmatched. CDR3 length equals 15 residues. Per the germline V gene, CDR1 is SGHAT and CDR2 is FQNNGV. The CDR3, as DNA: TGTGCCAGCAGCTTAGAAGAGGGACAGTTTTACGAGCAGTACTTC. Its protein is CASSLEEGQFYEQYF.

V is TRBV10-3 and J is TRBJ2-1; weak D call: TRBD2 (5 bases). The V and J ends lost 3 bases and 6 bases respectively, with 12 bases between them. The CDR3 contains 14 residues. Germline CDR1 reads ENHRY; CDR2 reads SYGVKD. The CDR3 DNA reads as TGTGCCATCAGTGATTCGGGGAATAGCAATGAGCAGTTCTTC. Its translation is CAISDSGNSNEQFF.

The CDR3 coding sequence is TGTGCCAGCAGTTACGGGCTAGCGGGCAGCAATGAGCAGTTCTTC. The encoded protein is CASSYGLAGSNEQFF. V gene TRBV6-6 combines with J gene TRBJ2-1; TRBD2 aligns across 8 bases. The V gene's germline CDR1 is MNHNY and CDR2 SVGAGI (reference sequence). This CDR3 region has 15 residues. Trimming removed 2 bases from V and 6 bases from J; junction bases left unmatched: 6.

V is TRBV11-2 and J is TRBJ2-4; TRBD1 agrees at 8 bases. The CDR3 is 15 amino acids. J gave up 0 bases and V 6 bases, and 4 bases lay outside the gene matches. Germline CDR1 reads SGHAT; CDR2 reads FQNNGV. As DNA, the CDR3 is TGTGCCAGCAGGGGGGACAGGCTAGCCAAAAACATTCAGTACTTC. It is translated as CASRGDRLAKNIQYF.

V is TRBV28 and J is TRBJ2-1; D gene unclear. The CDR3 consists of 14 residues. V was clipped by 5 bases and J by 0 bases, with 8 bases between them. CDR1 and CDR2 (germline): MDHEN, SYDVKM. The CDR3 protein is CASSPPSSYNEQFF. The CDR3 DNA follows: TGTGCCAGCAGTCCGCCGAGCTCCTACAATGAGCAGTTCTTC.

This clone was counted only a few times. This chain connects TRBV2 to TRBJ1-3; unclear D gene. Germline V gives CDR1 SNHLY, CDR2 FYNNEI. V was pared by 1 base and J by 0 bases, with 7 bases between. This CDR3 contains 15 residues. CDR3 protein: CASSEGPISGNTIYF. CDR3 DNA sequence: TGTGCCAGCAGTGAAGGACCGATCTCTGGAAACACCATATATTTT. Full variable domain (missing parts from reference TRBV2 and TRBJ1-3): EPEVTQTPSHQVTQMGQEVILRCVPISNHLYFYWYRQILGQKVEFLVSFYNNEISEKSEIFDDQFSVERPDGSNFTLKIRSTKLEDSAMYFCASSEGPISGNTIYFGEGSWLTVV.

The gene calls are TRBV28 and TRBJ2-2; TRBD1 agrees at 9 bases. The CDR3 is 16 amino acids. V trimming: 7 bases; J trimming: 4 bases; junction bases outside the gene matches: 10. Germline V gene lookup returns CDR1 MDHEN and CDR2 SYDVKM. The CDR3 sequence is CASKTAGTGSTGELFF. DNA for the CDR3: TGTGCCAGCAAGACGGCCGGGACAGGGTCCACCGGGGAGCTGTTTTTT.

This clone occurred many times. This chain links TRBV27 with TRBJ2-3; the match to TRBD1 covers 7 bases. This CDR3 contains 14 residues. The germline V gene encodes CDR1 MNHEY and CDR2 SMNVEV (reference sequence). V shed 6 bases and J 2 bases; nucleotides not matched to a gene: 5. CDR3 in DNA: TGTGCCAGCAGGATACAGGGGAACACAGATACGCAGTATTTT. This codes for CASRIQGNTDTQYF.

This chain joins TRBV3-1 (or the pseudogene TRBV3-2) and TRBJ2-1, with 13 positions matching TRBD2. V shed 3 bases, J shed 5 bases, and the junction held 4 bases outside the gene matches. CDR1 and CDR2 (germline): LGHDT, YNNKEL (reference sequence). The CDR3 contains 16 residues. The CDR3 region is CASSHKGLAGHNEQFF. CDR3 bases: TGTGCCAGCAGCCACAAGGGACTAGCGGGGCACAATGAGCAGTTCTTC.

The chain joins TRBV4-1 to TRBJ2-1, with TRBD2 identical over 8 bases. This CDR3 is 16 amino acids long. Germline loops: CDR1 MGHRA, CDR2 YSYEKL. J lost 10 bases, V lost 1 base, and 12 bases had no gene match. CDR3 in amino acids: CASSQAGGLLAAEQFF. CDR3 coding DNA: TGCGCCAGCAGCCAAGCTGGCGGACTACTAGCGGCAGAGCAGTTCTTC.

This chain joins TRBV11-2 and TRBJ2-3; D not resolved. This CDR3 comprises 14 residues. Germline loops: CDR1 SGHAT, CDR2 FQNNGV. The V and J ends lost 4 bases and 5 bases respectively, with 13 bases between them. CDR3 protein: CASSSKTDGDTQYF. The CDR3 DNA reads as TGTGCCAGCAGCTCAAAAACAGACGGAGATACGCAGTATTTT.

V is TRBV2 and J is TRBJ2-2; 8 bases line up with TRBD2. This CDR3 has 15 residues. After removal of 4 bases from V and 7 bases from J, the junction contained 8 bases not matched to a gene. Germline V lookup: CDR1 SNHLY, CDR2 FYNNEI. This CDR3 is CASSGRLAWGGELFF. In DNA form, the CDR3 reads TGTGCCAGCAGTGGGAGACTAGCGTGGGGCGGGGAGCTGTTTTTT.

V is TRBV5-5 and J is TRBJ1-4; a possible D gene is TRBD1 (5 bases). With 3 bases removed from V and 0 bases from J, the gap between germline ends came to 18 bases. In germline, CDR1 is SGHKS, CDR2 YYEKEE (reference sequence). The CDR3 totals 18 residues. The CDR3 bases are TGTGCCAGCAGCTATACATCCCTCGACAGCGCAACTAATGAAAAACTGTTTTTT. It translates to CASSYTSLDSATNEKLFF.

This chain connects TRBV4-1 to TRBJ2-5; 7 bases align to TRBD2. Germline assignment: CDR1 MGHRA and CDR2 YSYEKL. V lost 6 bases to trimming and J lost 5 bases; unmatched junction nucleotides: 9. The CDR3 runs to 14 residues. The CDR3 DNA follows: TGCGCCAGCAGAATAAGCGGGGTCGAGGAGACCCAGTACTTC. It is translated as CASRISGVEETQYF.